This T cell receptor beta chain was retrieved from a study of human T cells and chemical hapten exposure. Study in general: After 6 days, upper back 0.01% DPC patch tests were scored.

The time point: patch test 2, 6 weeks after DPC sensitization. Treatment in this sample: therapeutic diphenylcyclopropenone sensitization with weekly scalp DPC. Unfractionated whole blood was the source from which total RNA was extracted. This clonotype was detected ten times or more. TCRdb processed the RACE reads anew with MiXCR; each CDR3 protein has one entry. The sample carries approximately 82,000 distinct CDR3 sequences, more than 6.5% recorded once. Looked up from germline, CDR1 is SQVTM and CDR2 is ANQGSEA. Trimming removed 3 bases from V and 0 bases from J, with 6 bases in between. CDR3 length equals 13 residues.

V gene TRBV29-1 combines with J gene TRBJ1-3; D gene unclear. The sequencing here drew on whole blood, taken in connection with sensitization to the hapten diphenylcyclopropenone (DPC). This sequence was found in a woman younger than 45 with alopecia areata. Some clones in this sample may be carry-over from other donors' samples. CDR3 nucleotide sequence: TGCAGCGTTGAGGGCAGCTCTGGAAACACCATATATTTT. This sequence encodes CSVEGSSGNTIYF.